Below are 6 T cell receptor beta chains sequenced from a single sample in a study of T cells after yellow fever vaccination. TCRdb used MiXCR to reprocess the 5' RACE reads, holding one entry per CDR3 protein. Here the sample spans 500,000 to 700,000 distinct CDR3 sequences, 15% to 20% being singletons. The sample consisted of PBMCs, taken 15 days after the yellow fever booster vaccination. The source is a young man who received the YFV17D yellow fever vaccine.

This clonotype occurred a few times. CDR3 loop: CASSQEKKAGGDTQYF. In DNA form, the CDR3 reads TGTGCCAGCAGCCAAGAAAAAAAAGCGGGAGGGGATACGCAGTATTTT. The chain uses TRBV3-1 and TRBJ2-3, with 10 positions matching TRBD2. The V and J ends lost 0 bases and 6 bases, in that order; junction bases with no gene match: 6. Germline-derived CDR1 and CDR2 are LGHDT and YNNKEL (reference sequence). The CDR3 sequence is 16 residues long.

The rearrangement joins TRBV5-1 to TRBJ2-3; D gene uncertain. The CDR3 runs to 14 residues. Germline loops: CDR1 SGHRS, CDR2 YFSETQ. V lost 2 bases and J lost 6, with 13 bases in between. Here the CDR3 reads CASSFGPSADTQYF. In DNA form, the CDR3 reads TGCGCCAGCAGCTTCGGGCCGTCGGCTGATACGCAGTATTTT.

This clonotype came up a few times. The chain joins TRBV5-1 to TRBJ2-7; TRBD2 matches at 13 bases. CDR1 is SGHRS and CDR2 is YFSETQ in the germline V gene. Trimming took 0 bases from V and 3 from J; bases not matched to a gene: 9. The CDR3 is 18 residues long. CDR3 in DNA: TGCGCCAGCAGCTTGGGACTAGCGGGAGGATCTTGGGTCTACGAGCAGTACTTC. It encodes CASSLGLAGGSWVYEQYF.

J is TRBJ2-1 and V is TRBV20-1; the match to TRBD2 covers 11 bases. Losses at the gene ends were 6 bases for V and 7 bases for J; bases not matched to a gene: 11. The germline V gene has CDR1 DFQATT and CDR2 SNEGSKA (reference sequence). This CDR3 has 15 residues. The CDR3 DNA reads as TGCAGTGCACCAAATAGCGGGAGGGTAGTGAATGAGCAGTTCTTC. Its translation is CSAPNSGRVVNEQFF.

J is TRBJ1-2 and V is TRBV6-5; a possible D gene is TRBD1 (6 bases). The CDR3 loop spans 14 amino acids. The V and J ends lost 4 bases and 2 bases respectively, with 11 bases between them. Germline CDR1 MNHEY, CDR2 SVGAGI. The CDR3 here is CASSLTGNNYGYTF. The CDR3 DNA sequence: TGTGCCAGCAGTTTAACAGGGAACAACTATGGCTACACCTTC.

This clonotype was seen a few times. The chain uses TRBV12-3 or TRBV12-4 and TRBJ2-5; 9 nucleotides line up with TRBD2. The CDR3 is 13 residues long. V was pared by 7 bases and J by 5 bases, with 5 bases of the junction left unmatched. The CDR3 is CASIAGAGETQYF. DNA of the CDR3: TGTGCCAGCATAGCGGGAGCTGGGGAGACCCAGTACTTC.